What follows is one TCR beta chain and its context. Its antigen is not identified. Each CD8+ T cell subset was flow-sorted in triplicate. Every sort contained 250,000 to 300,000 cells. CDR3 size: 17 residues. Germline V gene data show CDR1 as SQVTM and CDR2 as ANQGSEA. The libraries of TRB cDNA were constructed through 5' RACE using UMI labels. Each CDR3 protein gets one entry in TCRdb, which reprocessed the 5' RACE reads and gives no DNA. This sample lists over 100,000 distinct CDR3 sequences; its ten largest clones have approximately 0.29%. The data stem from a study of CXCR3-negative and CXCR3-positive naive CD8 T cells. The study's findings and limits: TRB CDR3 properties indicated TCR strength, while surface CD5 was similar across naive subsets. Memory, not naive, CXCR3-negative and CXCR3-positive cells differed in TRBV-TRBJ usage. TRB CDR3s of CXCR3-positive naive cells were more hydrophobic than those of CXCR3-negative naive cells.

Specimen: naive CXCR3- CD8+ T cells from blood. Indicated subset: CD45RO-CCR7+CD27+CD95- naive CD8+ T cells lacking CXCR3 (TNR3-). V and J are TRBV29-1 and TRBJ2-1; TCRdb outputs TRBD1, but without DNA this stays unchecked. The source of this sequence is a human donor in good health. Some clones in this sample may be carry-over from other donors' samples. The CDR3 region is CSVEDLFRQGGGNEQFF.